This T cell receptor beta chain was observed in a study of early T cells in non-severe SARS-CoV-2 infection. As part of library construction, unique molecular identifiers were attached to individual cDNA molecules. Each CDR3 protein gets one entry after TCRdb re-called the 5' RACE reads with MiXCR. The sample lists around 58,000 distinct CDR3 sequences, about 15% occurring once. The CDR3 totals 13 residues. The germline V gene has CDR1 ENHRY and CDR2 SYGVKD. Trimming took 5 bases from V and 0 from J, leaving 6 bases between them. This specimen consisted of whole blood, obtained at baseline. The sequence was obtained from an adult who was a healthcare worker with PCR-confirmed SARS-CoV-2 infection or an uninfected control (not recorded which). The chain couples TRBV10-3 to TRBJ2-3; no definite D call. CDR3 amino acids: CAISYPSTDTQYF. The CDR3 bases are TGTGCCATCAGTTATCCTAGCACAGATACGCAGTATTTT.